These 9 T cell receptor beta chains came from one sample sequenced in a study of blood T cell repertoires in COVID-19. Profiled with immunoSEQ multiplex PCR; TCRdb holds only in-frame clones, not every one. The repertoire holds roughly 100,000 clones, with about 87% as singletons. The sample consisted of peripheral blood. The receptors originated from a man aged 45 to 65 with active or convalescent COVID-19.

This rearrangement joins TRBV11-2 to TRBJ1-1; tentatively, D is TRBD1 (6 bases). Germline CDR1 reads SGHAT; CDR2 reads FQNNGV. CDR3 length equals 14 residues. Trimming cost V 1 base and J 8 bases, with 14 bases left between them. CDR3 bases: TGTGCCAGCAGCTTAGTACGGGGCCAGGGGGAAGCTTTCTTT. Translated, it gives CASSLVRGQGEAFF.

V usage is TRBV9 and J usage is TRBJ1-6, with TRBD1 identical over 8 bases. Germline V CDR1 and CDR2: SGDLS, YYNGEE. The CDR3 extends over 15 amino acids. The V gene end was trimmed by 3 bases and the J gene end by 7 bases; junction bases not matched to a gene: 6. This CDR3 is CASSGGQVINSPLHF. CDR3 DNA: TGTGCCAGCAGCGGGGGACAGGTCATCAATTCACCCCTCCACTTT.

In this sample, this clone turned up once. V usage is TRBV6-5 and J usage is TRBJ2-3; perhaps TRBD2 as D (7 bases). The CDR3 has 13 amino acids. Trimming removed 10 bases at V and 5 bases at J, with 16 bases between. The germline V gene has CDR1 MNHEY and CDR2 SVGAGI. CDR3 coding DNA: TGTGCCACGCTGGGGGGGCCGAGAGATACGCAGTATTTT. Encoded protein: CATLGGPRDTQYF.

The V gene is TRBV7-9, the J gene TRBJ1-6; unclear D gene. Trimming cost V 1 base and J 7 bases, with 8 bases left between them. There are 14 residues in the CDR3. Germline V gene lookup returns CDR1 SEHNR and CDR2 FQNEAQ (reference sequence). CDR3 region: CASSLDSPNSPLHF. CDR3 DNA sequence: TGTGCCAGCAGCTTAGACAGTCCAAATTCACCCCTCCACTTT.

The genes are TRBV6-5 and TRBJ1-1; 7 nucleotides line up with TRBD1. The CDR3 contains 15 residues. Germline V lookup: CDR1 MNHEY, CDR2 SVGAGI. The V and J ends lost 5 bases and 4 bases, in that order; junction bases with no gene match: 10. DNA for the CDR3: TGTGCCAGCAGTAAATTAGTACAGGGGTCCACTGAAGCTTTCTTT. This gives the protein CASSKLVQGSTEAFF.

The chain links TRBV3-1 (or the pseudogene TRBV3-2) to TRBJ1-5; D ambiguous. Germline values: CDR1 LGHDT, CDR2 YNNKEL (reference sequence). The CDR3 runs 15 residues. V was clipped by 1 base and J by 0 bases, with 7 bases between them. CDR3 residues: CASSQGFYSNQPQHF. DNA for the CDR3: TGTGCCAGCAGCCAAGGTTTCTATAGCAATCAGCCCCAGCATTTT.

The genes are TRBV7-9 and TRBJ1-2; no clear D gene. Germline V gives CDR1 SEHNR, CDR2 FQNEAQ (reference sequence). Trimming took 1 base from V and 8 from J, leaving 8 bases between them. CDR3 length equals 12 residues. The CDR3 DNA is TGTGCCAGCAGCTTAGGAGGAGGCGGCTACACCTTC. This gives the protein CASSLGGGGYTF.

V usage is TRBV3-1 (or the pseudogene TRBV3-2) and J usage is TRBJ1-4; 7 bases map to TRBD1. The V gene end was trimmed by 4 bases and the J gene end by 0 bases; junction bases not matched to a gene: 8. The CDR3 sequence is 17 residues long. Germline loops: CDR1 LGHDT, CDR2 YNNKEL (reference sequence). CDR3 region: CASSPDRAPATNEKLFF. In DNA, the CDR3 is TGTGCCAGCAGCCCCGACAGGGCTCCTGCAACTAATGAAAAACTGTTTTTT.

The chain couples TRBV6-1 to TRBJ2-1; 12 nucleotides align to TRBD2. In germline, CDR1 is MNHNS, CDR2 SASEGT. The V gene end was trimmed by 0 bases and the J gene end by 10 bases; junction bases not matched to a gene: 13. The CDR3 consists of 18 residues. DNA for the CDR3: TGTGCCAGCAGTGAAGCGTCCCCAAGGCTAGCGGGGGGGAGGGAGCAGTTCTTC. Translation: CASSEASPRLAGGREQFF.